This is a list of T cell receptor beta chains from one sample in a study of blood T cell repertoires in COVID-19. Repertoires were generated with immunoSEQ multiplex PCR, while TCRdb's copy carries only in-frame clones and drops some. Here the sample spans some 350,000 clones, roughly nine tenths being singletons. Sequenced input: PBMCs or T cells enriched from blood (not recorded which). The receptors were gathered from a man aged 18 to 29 who had recovered from COVID-19. Each CDR3 is given with its conserved first and last residue. A D gene is named only where the DNA matches it firmly. Where a row states a size, it is once, few, many or the class of an expanded clone; other rows omit it.

TRBD1	NA	TRBV2	TRBJ1-5	CASRPNRGGQPQHF	TGTGCCAGCAGACCCAACAGGGGTGGTCAGCCCCAGCATTTT
NA	NA	TRBV19	TRBJ1-5	CASRTGNQPQHF	TGTGCCAGTCGAACAGGGAATCAGCCCCAGCATTTT
NA	NA	TRBV29-1	TRBJ2-4	CSVDFRLAGPKRVPLAKNIQYF	TGCAGCGTTGATTTTCGTTTGGCCGGACCCAAGCGGGTCCCCTTAGCCAAAAACATTCAGTACTTC
TRBD2	few	TRBV6-1	TRBJ2-2	CASSELLAGGNTNTGELFF	TGTGCCAGCAGTGAATTACTAGCGGGGGGGAATACGAACACCGGGGAGCTGTTTTTT
NA	NA	TRBV5-5	TRBJ1-6	CASSLSLTSSYNSPLHF	TGTGCCAGCAGCTTATCTCTAACTAGCTCCTATAATTCACCCCTCCACTTT
NA	NA	TRBV7-2	TRBJ1-1	CASSLRAAREQAFF	TGTGCCAGCAGCTTAAGGGCCGCAAGGGAGCAAGCTTTCTTT
NA	NA	TRBV9	TRBJ1-2	CASSQIFNYGYTF	TGTGCCAGCAGCCAGATATTTAACTATGGCTACACCTTC
TRBD1	NA	TRBV4-1	TRBJ1-6	CASSRTTGVYNSPLHF	TGCGCCAGCAGCCGCACGACAGGGGTCTATAATTCACCCCTCCACTTT
TRBD1	NA	TRBV7-8	TRBJ2-1	CASSLGRGPTYNEQFF	TGTGCCAGCAGCTTAGGCAGGGGGCCTACCTACAATGAGCAGTTCTTC
NA	NA	TRBV5-1	TRBJ2-7	CASSWAQGSYEQYF	TGCGCCAGCAGCTGGGCTCAGGGCTCCTACGAGCAGTACTTC
TRBD1	NA	TRBV18	TRBJ1-2	CASSPPGTAAMGIGYTF	TGTGCCAGCTCACCACCCGGGACAGCCGCGATGGGTATTGGCTACACCTTC
TRBD2	NA	TRBV11-2	TRBJ2-7	CASSLGTSDIHEQYF	TGTGCCAGCAGCCTGGGGACTAGTGATATACACGAGCAGTACTTC
TRBD1	NA	TRBV5-4	TRBJ1-1	CASSPGQGSTEAFF	TGTGCCAGCAGCCCAGGACAGGGTAGCACTGAAGCTTTCTTT
NA	NA	TRBV7-9	TRBJ2-7	CASSSAGDEQYF	TGTGCCAGCAGCTCAGCCGGGGACGAGCAGTACTTC
TRBD2	NA	TRBV12-5	TRBJ2-3	CASGSPGGSSSDTQYF	TGTGCTAGTGGTTCGCCGGGGGGGTCAAGCTCAGATACGCAGTATTTT
TRBD2	NA	TRBV11-1	TRBJ2-1	CASSLYASGGNEQFF	TGTGCCAGCAGCTTGTACGCTAGCGGAGGGAATGAGCAGTTCTTC
NA	once	TRBV7-9	TRBJ2-1	CASTSAGGPYNEQFF	TGTGCCAGCACCTCGGCCGGGGGACCCTACAATGAGCAGTTCTTC
NA	NA	TRBV19	TRBJ1-1	CASMEGKNTEAFF	TGTGCCAGTATGGAGGGAAAAAACACTGAAGCTTTCTTT
TRBD2	NA	TRBV3-1/TRBV3-2	TRBJ2-1	CASSQDRAGGINEQFF	TGTGCCAGCAGCCAAGATCGGGCGGGAGGGATCAATGAGCAGTTCTTC
NA	NA	TRBV5-5	TRBJ2-2	CASSWTATNTGELFF	TGTGCCAGCAGCTGGACAGCAACGAACACCGGGGAGCTGTTTTTT
NA	NA	TRBV7-2	TRBJ2-2	CASSPSGRRAGTGELFF	TGTGCCAGCAGCCCCAGCGGGCGCAGGGCGGGCACCGGGGAGCTGTTTTTT
NA	NA	TRBV7-6	TRBJ1-4	CASSPAVGGSNEKLFF	TGTGCCAGCAGCCCCGCCGTGGGGGGGTCTAATGAAAAACTGTTTTTT
TRBD2	NA	TRBV6-2/TRBV6-3	TRBJ2-1	CASSQPLAGGSVEQFF	TGTGCCAGCAGTCAGCCCCTAGCGGGAGGGTCGGTTGAGCAGTTCTTC
TRBD1	once	TRBV11-1	TRBJ1-4	CASSTGQVKKLFF	TGTGCCAGCAGCACCGGACAGGTGAAAAAACTGTTTTTT